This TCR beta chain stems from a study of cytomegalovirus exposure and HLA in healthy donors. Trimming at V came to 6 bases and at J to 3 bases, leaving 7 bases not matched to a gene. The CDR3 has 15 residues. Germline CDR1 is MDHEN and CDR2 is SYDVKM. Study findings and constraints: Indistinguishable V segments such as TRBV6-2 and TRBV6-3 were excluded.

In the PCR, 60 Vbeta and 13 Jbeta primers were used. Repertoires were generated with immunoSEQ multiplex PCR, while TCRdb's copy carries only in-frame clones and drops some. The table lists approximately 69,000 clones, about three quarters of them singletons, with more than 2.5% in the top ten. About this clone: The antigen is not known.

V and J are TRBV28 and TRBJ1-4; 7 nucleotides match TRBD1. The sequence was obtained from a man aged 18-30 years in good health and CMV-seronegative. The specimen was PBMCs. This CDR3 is CASSNRGAANEKLFF. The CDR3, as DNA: TGTGCCAGCAGCAACAGGGGCGCGGCTAATGAAAAACTGTTTTTT. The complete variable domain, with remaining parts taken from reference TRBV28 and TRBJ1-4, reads DVKVTQSSRYLVKRTGEKVFLECVQDMDHENMFWYRQDPGLGLRLIYFSYDVKMKEKGDIPEGYSVSREKKERFSLILESASTNQTSMYLCASSNRGAANEKLFFGSGTQLSVL.